This T cell receptor beta chain is from a study of blood T cell repertoires in COVID-19. As for the study in general: Whether acute or convalescent, the COVID-19 samples came from the United States, Italy and Spain. Nucleic acid was either cDNA or gDNA, and it came from T cells, B-cell-depleted T cells, or PBMCs.

In the authors' workflow: Amplified reference gene primers provided the basis for estimating nucleated cell counts. Produced via immunoSEQ multiplex PCR; TCRdb's table is partial and in-frame only. V and J calls and clone size come straight from that table; D and trimming were deduced from the DNA. In the table there are about 150,000 clones, over 65% of which are singletons. The CDR3 is 17 amino acids. Trimming left V 6 bases short and J 3 bases short, with 23 bases between. Germline values: CDR1 MDHEN, CDR2 SYDVKM. The specimen sequenced was peripheral blood. V gene TRBV28 combines with J gene TRBJ2-5; tentatively, D is TRBD1 (6 bases). This sequence was found in a man older than 75 with acute or convalescent COVID-19. The CDR3 sequence is CASSQLETGSGKETQYF. Here the CDR3 DNA reads TGTGCCAGCAGCCAATTAGAAACAGGGTCAGGAAAAGAGACCCAGTACTTC.